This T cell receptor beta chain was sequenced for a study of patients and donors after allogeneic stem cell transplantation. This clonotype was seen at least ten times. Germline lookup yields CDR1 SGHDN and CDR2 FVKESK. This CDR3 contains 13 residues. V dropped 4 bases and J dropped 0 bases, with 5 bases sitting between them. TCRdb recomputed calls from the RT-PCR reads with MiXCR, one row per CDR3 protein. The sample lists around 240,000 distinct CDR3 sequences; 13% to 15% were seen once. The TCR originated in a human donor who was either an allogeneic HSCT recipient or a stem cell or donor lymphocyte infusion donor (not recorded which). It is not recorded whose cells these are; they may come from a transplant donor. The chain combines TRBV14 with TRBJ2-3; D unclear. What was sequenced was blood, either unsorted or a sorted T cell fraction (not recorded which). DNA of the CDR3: TGTGCCAGCAGCCTAGACAGCACAGATACGCAGTATTTT. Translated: CASSLDSTDTQYF.